Listed below are T cell receptor beta chains from one sample, sequenced in a study of cytomegalovirus exposure and HLA in healthy donors. Clones were read by immunoSEQ multiplex PCR, and TCRdb kept only the in-frame ones, dropping some. The sample shows 100,000 to 150,000 clones, 90% to 96% of them seen only once. Material for sequencing was PBMCs. The receptors were sampled from a man in his late teens or twenties in good health and CMV-seronegative. CDR3s include the opening cysteine and the closing phenylalanine or tryptophan. The D gene is left open where the match is weak. A row's size may be missing; if present it is once, few, many or a size class.

many,TRBJ1-1,NA,TRBV19,TGTGCCAGTAGGCAGGGGAGAGGGGACACTGAAGCTTTCTTT,CASRQGRGDTEAFF
once,TRBJ2-1,TRBD1,TRBV2,TGTGCCAGCAGTGGACAGGGGACGCGCGGCGATGAGCAGTTCTTC,CASSGQGTRGDEQFF
NA,TRBJ2-7,NA,TRBV7-2,TGTGCCAGCACCCGAGACGGGGGGCTGTCCGAGCAGTACTTC,CASTRDGGLSEQYF
NA,TRBJ1-5,NA,TRBV30,TGTGCCTGGACGGCGGGGGGCAATCAGCCCCAGCATTTT,CAWTAGGNQPQHF
NA,TRBJ1-3,TRBD1,TRBV4-3,TGCGCCAGCAGCGGAGACAGGGGCCCCTCTGGAAACACCATATATTTT,CASSGDRGPSGNTIYF
NA,TRBJ1-5,NA,TRBV11-2,TGTGCCAGCAGCTTAATGTCAGGGGACAATCAGCCCCAGCATTTT,CASSLMSGDNQPQHF
once,TRBJ2-3,NA,TRBV7-2,TGTGCCAGCAGCTCCGTAATTAGCACAGATACGCAGTATTTT,CASSSVISTDTQYF
NA,TRBJ1-5,NA,TRBV7-2,TGTGCCAGCAGACTGGCAGGTAGCAATCAGCCCCAGCATTTT,CASRLAGSNQPQHF
once,TRBJ1-4,NA,TRBV25-1,TGTGCCAGCTTAGGGACAAATCAAGAAAAACTGTTTTTT,CASLGTNQEKLFF
NA,TRBJ2-3,TRBD2,TRBV9,TGTGCCAGCAGCGCACCTACTAGCGGGGACCCAGATACGCAGTATTTT,CASSAPTSGDPDTQYF
NA,TRBJ1-1,TRBD1,TRBV5-8,TGTGCCAGCAGCGTGACAGGGGGCAGGACTGAAGCTTTCTTT,CASSVTGGRTEAFF
NA,TRBJ1-1,TRBD1,TRBV28,TGTGCCAGCAGTTGGGACAGAAACACTGAAGCTTTCTTT,CASSWDRNTEAFF
NA,TRBJ1-1,NA,TRBV28,TGTGCCAGCAGTTATCCCTCGGACACTGAAGCTTTCTTT,CASSYPSDTEAFF
NA,TRBJ2-7,TRBD1,TRBV7-9,TGTGCCAGCAGCTTAGCGACAGGGATCTACGAGCAGTACTTC,CASSLATGIYEQYF
NA,TRBJ1-5,TRBD1,TRBV6-1,TGTGCCAGTACCATGGACAGGGCTGGCAATCAGCCCCAGCATTTT,CASTMDRAGNQPQHF
NA,TRBJ2-2,NA,TRBV7-3,TGTGCCAGCAGCTTAAACGGGAACGGGGAGCTGTTTTTT,CASSLNGNGELFF
NA,TRBJ2-5,NA,TRBV9,TGTGCCAGCAGCGTAGGCCAGGGGTGGGAGACCCAGTACTTC,CASSVGQGWETQYF
NA,TRBJ2-3,TRBD2,TRBV7-2,TGTGCCAGCAGCTCGACTAGCGCTACGCAGTATTTT,CASSSTSATQYF
NA,TRBJ1-2,NA,TRBV6-5,TGTGCCAGCAGTCCTTTGGCCTCAATGGGCTACACCTTC,CASSPLASMGYTF
once,TRBJ1-3,TRBD1,TRBV5-1,TGCGCCAGCAGCTTGGCGGGGACAGGGGAAGGAAACACCATATATTTT,CASSLAGTGEGNTIYF
NA,TRBJ2-1,TRBD2,TRBV19,TGTGCCAGTAGTACCCCAAGGACTAGCGGGAGCTCCTACAATGAGCAGTTCTTC,CASSTPRTSGSSYNEQFF
NA,TRBJ1-2,NA,TRBV28,TGTGCCAGCAGTCCCCCAGGGGTGTCAAGGGGCTACACCTTC,CASSPPGVSRGYTF
NA,TRBJ1-2,NA,TRBV19,TGTGCCAGTAGGTACAGGGTCGATGGCTACACCTTC,CASRYRVDGYTF